The clone carrying this T cell receptor (beta chain) has just a few counts. Its antigen is not identified. This sample was taken from a study of cytomegalovirus exposure and HLA in healthy donors. This CDR3 is built from 17 residues. The germline V and J ends were trimmed by 0 bases and 0 bases, with 10 bases remaining between them. Germline loops: CDR1 SGHKS, CDR2 YYEKEE (reference sequence). Primers included in the PCR were 60 Vbeta and 13 Jbeta primers. Sequencing was performed with immunoSEQ multiplex PCR; in TCRdb, only in-frame clones are kept and a portion is missing. The sample yields roughly 98,000 clones, roughly 70% seen once. General study results and limits: Among the CMV-associated chains, a few were confirmed in vitro as specific for CMV antigens.

Sequencing used PBMCs. This chain connects TRBV5-5 to TRBJ1-6; no clear D gene. The source of this sequence is a middle-aged man in good health and CMV-seronegative. The CDR3 region has the DNA TGTGCCAGCAGCTTGGTGGCGGGAGGCTCCTATAATTCACCCCTCCACTTT. Amino acids: CASSLVAGGSYNSPLHF. Variable domain in full (rest from reference TRBV5-5 and TRBJ1-6): DAGVTQSPTHLIKTRGQQVTLRCSPISGHKSVSWYQQVLGQGPQFIFQYYEKEERGRGNFPDRFSARQFPNYSSELNVNALLLGDSALYLCASSLVAGGSYNSPLHFGNGTRLTVT.